This T cell receptor (beta chain) was recovered during a study of T cells in Graves' hyperthyroidism and ophthalmopathy. This clonotype has ten or more counts. Its antigen is not known. Study conclusions and caveats: With a median lead of roughly 6.2 months before onset, the model predicted ophthalmopathy. A model of 13 V-J features distinguished ophthalmopathy from stable hyperthyroidism.

RNA transcripts served as the template for amplifying TCR beta CDR3 regions. The HTBI primer set was used in a first-round RT-PCR of the TCR CDR3. TCRdb re-analysed the multiplex PCR reads in MiXCR, keeping a single row per CDR3 protein. Among 490,000 or so distinct CDR3 sequences listed, about 20% were seen once. V was clipped by 4 bases and J by 7 bases, with 23 bases between them. The CDR3 has 17 amino acids. Looked up from germline, CDR1 is MDHEN and CDR2 is SYDVKM. This TCR was recovered from a woman between 70 and 85 years old with Graves' ophthalmopathy. The sequenced sample consisted of blood. The chain couples TRBV28 to TRBJ1-5; D is possibly TRBD1 (5 bases). CDR3 region: CASSSPGGGLGGQPQHF. DNA of the CDR3: TGTGCCAGCAGTTCCCCGGGGGGAGGGTTGGGAGGGCAGCCCCAGCATTTT.